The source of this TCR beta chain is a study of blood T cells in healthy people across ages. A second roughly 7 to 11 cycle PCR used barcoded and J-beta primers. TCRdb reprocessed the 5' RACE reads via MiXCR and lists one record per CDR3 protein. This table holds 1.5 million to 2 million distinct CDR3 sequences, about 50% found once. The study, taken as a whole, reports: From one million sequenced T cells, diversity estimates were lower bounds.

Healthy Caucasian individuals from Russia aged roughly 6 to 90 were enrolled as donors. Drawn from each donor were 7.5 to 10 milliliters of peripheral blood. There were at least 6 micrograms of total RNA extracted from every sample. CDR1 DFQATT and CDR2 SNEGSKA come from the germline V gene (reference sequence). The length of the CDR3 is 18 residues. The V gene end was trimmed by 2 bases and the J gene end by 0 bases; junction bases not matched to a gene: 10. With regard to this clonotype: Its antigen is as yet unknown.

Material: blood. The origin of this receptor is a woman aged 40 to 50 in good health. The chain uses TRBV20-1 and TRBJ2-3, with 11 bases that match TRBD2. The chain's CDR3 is CSARNLRLAGLSTDTQYF. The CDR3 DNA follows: TGCAGTGCTAGAAACTTGAGACTAGCGGGGCTAAGCACAGATACGCAGTATTTT.